Following are 10 T cell receptor beta chains from one sample sequenced in a study of blood T cell repertoires in COVID-19. Assay: immunoSEQ multiplex PCR; the TCRdb copy retains only in-frame clones and omits some. The table has about 250,000 clones, approximately 83% seen once; the top ten hold approximately 30%. The sequenced sample was peripheral blood. The receptor source for this set is a man in his forties or fifties with acute or convalescent COVID-19.

The gene calls are TRBV30 and TRBJ1-2; D might be TRBD1 (5 bases). CDR3 length: 16 residues. The ends were cut back, 0 bases at V and 8 bases at J, with 22 bases in the middle. The V gene's germline CDR1 is GTSNPN and CDR2 SVGIG (reference sequence). The CDR3 is CAWSVPGMGGIRGYTF. In DNA form, the CDR3 reads TGTGCCTGGAGTGTACCGGGGATGGGGGGGATCAGAGGCTACACCTTC. The variable domain in full, with the rest retrieved from reference TRBV30 and TRBJ1-2, is SQTIHQWPATLVQPVGSPLSLECTVEGTSNPNLYWYRQAAGRGLQLLFYSVGIGQISSEVPQNLSASRPQDRQFILSSKKLLLSDSGFYLCAWSVPGMGGIRGYTFGSGTRLTVV.

The rearrangement joins TRBV3-1 (or the pseudogene TRBV3-2) to TRBJ2-5; 7 bases map to TRBD2. J lost 5 bases, V lost 1 base, and 10 bases had no gene match. CDR1 is LGHDT, CDR2 YNNKEL, per germline (reference sequence). This CDR3 spans 16 amino acids. Here the CDR3 reads CASSQGLRERRETQYF. In DNA form, the CDR3 reads TGTGCCAGCAGCCAAGGTCTGCGGGAGAGAAGGGAGACCCAGTACTTC.

The J gene is TRBJ2-2, the V gene TRBV28, with 9 bases matching TRBD1. This CDR3 comprises 15 residues. V lost 7 bases and J lost 4; bases outside the gene matches: 7. Germline CDR1 reads MDHEN; CDR2 reads SYDVKM. The CDR3 is CASTLGTGSTGELFF. CDR3 bases: TGTGCCAGCACCCTAGGGACAGGGAGCACCGGGGAGCTGTTTTTT.

The gene calls are TRBV5-4 and TRBJ2-1; 7 positions match TRBD1. V lost 2 bases and J lost 6; bases outside the gene matches: 8. This CDR3 spans 15 amino acids. CDR1 and CDR2 (germline): SGHNT, YYREEE (reference sequence). In DNA, the CDR3 is TGTGCCAGCAGCTTAACAGGGGTGCTCGGCAATGAGCAGTTCTTC. This codes for CASSLTGVLGNEQFF. The full variable domain, rest sourced from reference TRBV5-4 and TRBJ2-1, is ETGVTQSPTHLIKTRGQQVTLRCSSQSGHNTVSWYQQALGQGPQFIFQYYREEENGRGNFPPRFSGLQFPNYSSELNVNALELDDSALYLCASSLTGVLGNEQFFGPGTRLTVL.

A few counts support this clone. The gene calls are TRBV5-1 and TRBJ2-1; TRBD1 matches at 8 bases. Germline assignment: CDR1 SGHRS and CDR2 YFSETQ. The CDR3 contains 18 residues. With V trimmed by 1 base and J by 2 bases, 11 bases remained unmatched. The CDR3: CASSLSTGQGTAYNEQFF. The CDR3 nucleotides are TGCGCCAGCAGCTTGAGTACCGGACAGGGAACAGCCTACAATGAGCAGTTCTTC.

This clone occurred a few times. The rearrangement joins TRBV27 to TRBJ2-7; TRBD1 matches 7 bases. Germline assignment: CDR1 MNHEY and CDR2 SMNVEV (reference sequence). V was clipped by 5 bases and J by 5 bases; unmatched bases: 9. The CDR3 loop spans 14 amino acids. The chain's CDR3 is CASSPRQGVDEQYF. The DNA for the CDR3 is TGTGCCAGCAGTCCGAGACAGGGTGTGGACGAGCAGTACTTC.

This clone was seen once. CDR3 protein: CASSYGTSGTGELFF. CDR3 sequence (DNA): TGTGCCAGCAGTTACGGGACTAGCGGCACCGGGGAGCTGTTTTTT. The chain combines TRBV6-5 with TRBJ2-2; 11 positions match TRBD2. The germline V gene has CDR1 MNHEY and CDR2 SVGAGI. The CDR3 has 15 amino acids. V was pared by 2 bases and J by 4 bases, with 0 bases of the junction left unmatched.

The chain carries TRBV3-1 (or the pseudogene TRBV3-2) and TRBJ1-6; 10 nucleotides agree with TRBD1. Trimming removed 4 bases from V and 8 bases from J; junction bases left unmatched: 2. In germline, CDR1 is LGHDT, CDR2 YNNKEL (reference sequence). The CDR3 loop spans 14 amino acids. The CDR3 DNA is TGTGCCAGCAGCCGGGACAGGGGACATTCACCCCTCCACTTT. This sequence encodes CASSRDRGHSPLHF.

V gene TRBV3-1 (or the pseudogene TRBV3-2) combines with J gene TRBJ1-4; D gene ambiguous. Germline V gene data show CDR1 as LGHDT and CDR2 as YNNKEL (reference sequence). The V end was cut by 1 base, the J end by 11 bases, with 11 bases between. The CDR3 is made up of 13 amino acids. The CDR3, as DNA: TGTGCCAGCAGCCAAGTATTCCAGGCGAAACTGTTTTTT. This codes for CASSQVFQAKLFF.

This chain connects TRBV29-1 to TRBJ2-2; 9 bases match TRBD2. The CDR3 is 14 residues long. Germline V gives CDR1 SQVTM, CDR2 ANQGSEA. After removal of 7 bases from V and 1 base from J, the junction contained 4 bases not matched to a gene. CDR3 sequence reads: CSAGAGGNTGELFF. The DNA of the CDR3 is TGCAGCGCCGGAGCGGGAGGGAACACCGGGGAGCTGTTTTTT.